This TCR beta chain was documented in a study of blood T cell repertoires in COVID-19. In its sample, this clone was seen a few times. Those who participated ranged in age from roughly 18 to 90 years and resided in about 24 US areas. Cohort placement rested on clinical history that participants reported themselves. Authors' analysis steps: Using reference gene primer amplification, nucleated cell counts were estimated. Profiling relied on immunoSEQ multiplex PCR, and the TCRdb table lists in-frame clones only, not all of them. The D gene and trimming were derived from the DNA, and the V and J assignments and clone size from that table. The sample includes more than 200,000 clones, around 80% of them seen just once. Germline V gene lookup returns CDR1 SEHNR and CDR2 FQNEAQ (reference sequence). The CDR3 spans 15 residues. V was pared by 5 bases and J by 2 bases, with 15 bases between.

V and J are TRBV7-9 and TRBJ1-1; weak D call: TRBD1 (6 bases). This receptor was obtained from a woman in her 40s with acute COVID-19. The material sequenced was PBMCs or T cells enriched from blood (not recorded which). The DNA for the CDR3 is TGTGCCAGCAGCCCCGGGACAAGCTTTAACACTGAAGCTTTCTTT. Amino acid sequence: CASSPGTSFNTEAFF.